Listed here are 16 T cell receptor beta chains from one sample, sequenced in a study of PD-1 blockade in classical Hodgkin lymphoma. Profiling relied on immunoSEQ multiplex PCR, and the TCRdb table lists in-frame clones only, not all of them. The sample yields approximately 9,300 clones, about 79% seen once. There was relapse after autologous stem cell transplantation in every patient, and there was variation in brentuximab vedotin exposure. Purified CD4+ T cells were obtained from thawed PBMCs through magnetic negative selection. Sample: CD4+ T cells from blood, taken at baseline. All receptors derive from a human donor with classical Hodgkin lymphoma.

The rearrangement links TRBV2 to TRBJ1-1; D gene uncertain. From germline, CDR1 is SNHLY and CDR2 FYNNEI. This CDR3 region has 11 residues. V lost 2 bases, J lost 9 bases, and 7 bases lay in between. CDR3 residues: CASSELMKAFF. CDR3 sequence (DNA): TGTGCCAGCAGTGAACTGATGAAAGCTTTCTTT. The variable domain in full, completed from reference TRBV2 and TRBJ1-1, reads EPEVTQTPSHQVTQMGQEVILRCVPISNHLYFYWYRQILGQKVEFLVSFYNNEISEKSEIFDDQFSVERPDGSNFTLKIRSTKLEDSAMYFCASSELMKAFFGQGTRLTVV.

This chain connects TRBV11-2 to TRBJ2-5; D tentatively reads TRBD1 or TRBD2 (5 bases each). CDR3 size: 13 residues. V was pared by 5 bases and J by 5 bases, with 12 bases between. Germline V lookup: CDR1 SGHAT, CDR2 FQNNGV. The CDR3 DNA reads TGTGCCAGCAGCCGGGACCTTGAGGAGACCCAGTACTTC. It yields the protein CASSRDLEETQYF.

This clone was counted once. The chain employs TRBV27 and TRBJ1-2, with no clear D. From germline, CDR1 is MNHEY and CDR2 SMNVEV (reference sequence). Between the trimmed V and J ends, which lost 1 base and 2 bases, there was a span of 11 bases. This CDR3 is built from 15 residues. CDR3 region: CASSLLGFTNYGYTF. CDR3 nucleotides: TGTGCCAGCAGTTTATTAGGGTTTACGAACTATGGCTACACCTTC.

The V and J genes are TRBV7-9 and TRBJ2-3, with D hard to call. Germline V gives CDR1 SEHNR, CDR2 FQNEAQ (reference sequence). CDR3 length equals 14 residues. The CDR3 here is CASGAFGVVDTQYF. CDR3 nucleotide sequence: TGTGCTTCCGGAGCTTTCGGAGTCGTAGATACGCAGTATTTT.

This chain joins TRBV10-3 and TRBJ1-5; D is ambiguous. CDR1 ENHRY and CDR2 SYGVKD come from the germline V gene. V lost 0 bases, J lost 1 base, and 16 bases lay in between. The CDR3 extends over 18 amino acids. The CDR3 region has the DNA TGTGCCATCAGTGAGTCGAACTACCGACCGGTAAGCAATCAGCCCCAGCATTTT. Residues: CAISESNYRPVSNQPQHF.

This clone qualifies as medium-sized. Here the CDR3 reads CASSPDGGRDTIYF. The CDR3 DNA follows: TGTGCCAGCAGCCCAGATGGAGGGCGAGACACCATATATTTT. The chain combines TRBV7-6 with TRBJ1-3; D is unclear. Germline V gene sequence: CDR1 SGHVS, CDR2 FNYEAQ. This CDR3 has 14 residues. V shed 5 bases and J shed 8 bases, with 16 bases lying between them.

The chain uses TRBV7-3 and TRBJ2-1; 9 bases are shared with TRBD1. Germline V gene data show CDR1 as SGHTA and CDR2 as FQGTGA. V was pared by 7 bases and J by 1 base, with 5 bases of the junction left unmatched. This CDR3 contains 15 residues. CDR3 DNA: TGTGCCAGCAACTCCGGGACAGGGTCCTACAATGAGCAGTTCTTC. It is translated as CASNSGTGSYNEQFF.

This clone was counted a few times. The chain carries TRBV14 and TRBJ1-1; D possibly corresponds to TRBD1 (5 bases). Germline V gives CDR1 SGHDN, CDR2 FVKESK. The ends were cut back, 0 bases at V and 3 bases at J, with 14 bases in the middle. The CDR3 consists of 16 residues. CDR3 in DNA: TGTGCCAGCAGCCAAGACAGGGCCTTCGCCTACACTGAAGCTTTCTTT. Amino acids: CASSQDRAFAYTEAFF.

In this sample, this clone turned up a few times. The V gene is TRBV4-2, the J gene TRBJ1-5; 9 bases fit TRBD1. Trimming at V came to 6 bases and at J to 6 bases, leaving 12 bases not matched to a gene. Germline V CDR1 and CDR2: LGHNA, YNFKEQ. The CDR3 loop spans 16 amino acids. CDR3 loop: CASSFTGGASAQPQHF. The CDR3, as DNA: TGTGCCAGCAGTTTTACAGGGGGCGCGTCTGCTCAGCCCCAGCATTTT.

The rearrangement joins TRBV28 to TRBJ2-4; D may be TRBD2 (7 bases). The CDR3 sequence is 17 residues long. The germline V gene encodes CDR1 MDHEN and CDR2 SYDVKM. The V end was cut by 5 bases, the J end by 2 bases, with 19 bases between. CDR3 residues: CASSRPPGGETKNIQYF. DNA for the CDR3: TGTGCCAGCAGTCGCCCTCCGGGGGGCGAAACCAAAAACATTCAGTACTTC.

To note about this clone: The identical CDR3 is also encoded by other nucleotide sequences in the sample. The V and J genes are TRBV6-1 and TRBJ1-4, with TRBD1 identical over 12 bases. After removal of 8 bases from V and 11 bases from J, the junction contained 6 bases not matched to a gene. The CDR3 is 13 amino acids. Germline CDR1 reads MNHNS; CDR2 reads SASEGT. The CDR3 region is CASGDRGLKKLFF. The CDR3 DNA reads TGTGCCAGCGGGGACAGGGGGCTTAAGAAACTGTTTTTT.

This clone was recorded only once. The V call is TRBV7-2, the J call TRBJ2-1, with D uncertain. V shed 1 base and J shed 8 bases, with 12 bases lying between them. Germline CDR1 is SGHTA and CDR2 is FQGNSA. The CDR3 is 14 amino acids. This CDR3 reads CASSLGAGLDEQFF. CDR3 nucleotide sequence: TGTGCCAGCAGCTTAGGTGCCGGGTTGGATGAGCAGTTCTTC.

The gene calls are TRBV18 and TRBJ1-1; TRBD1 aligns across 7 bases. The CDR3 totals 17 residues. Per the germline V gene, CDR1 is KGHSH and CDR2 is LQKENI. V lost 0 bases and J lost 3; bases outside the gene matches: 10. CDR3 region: CASSPPRQGLIHTEAFF. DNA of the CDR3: TGTGCCAGCTCACCACCCCGACAGGGTTTGATCCACACTGAAGCTTTCTTT.

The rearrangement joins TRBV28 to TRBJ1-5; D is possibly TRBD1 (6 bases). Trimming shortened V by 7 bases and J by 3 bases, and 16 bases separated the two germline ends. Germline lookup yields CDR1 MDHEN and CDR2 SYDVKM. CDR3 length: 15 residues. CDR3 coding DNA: TGTGCCAGCAAACGGGACACCCGACTCAATCAGCCCCAGCATTTT. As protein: CASKRDTRLNQPQHF.

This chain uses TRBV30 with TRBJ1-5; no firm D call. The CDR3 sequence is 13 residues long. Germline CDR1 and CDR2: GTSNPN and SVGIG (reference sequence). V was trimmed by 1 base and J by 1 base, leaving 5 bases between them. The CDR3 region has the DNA TGTGCCTGGAGTGATGGAAGCAATCAGCCCCAGCATTTT. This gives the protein CAWSDGSNQPQHF.

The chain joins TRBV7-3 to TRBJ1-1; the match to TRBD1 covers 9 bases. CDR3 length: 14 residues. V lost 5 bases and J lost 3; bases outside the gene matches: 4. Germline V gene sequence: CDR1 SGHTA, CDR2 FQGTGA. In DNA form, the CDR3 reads TGTGCCAGCAGCACGACAGGGGGACACACTGAAGCTTTCTTT. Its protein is CASSTTGGHTEAFF.